What follows describes a single T cell receptor beta chain. Antigen: not known. The CDR3 totals 15 residues. V shed 2 bases and J 4 bases; nucleotides not matched to a gene: 6. Looked up from germline, CDR1 is SGHRS and CDR2 is YFSETQ. This specimen belongs to a study of OX40 agonist ivuxolimab in advanced cancers. Study details: Ivuxolimab, which patients received intravenously every 2 weeks, was dosed at 0.01 to 10 mg/kg. Partial responses, seen in three patients, involved one hepatocellular carcinoma and two cutaneous melanomas. Points from the study as a whole: It was also the case that some nonresponders had low normalized T-cell clonal expansion.

The data were produced by immunoSEQ multiplex PCR, yet TCRdb's version contains in-frame clones alone and is incomplete. The table has over 50,000 clones, 89% seen once. This chain uses TRBV5-1 with TRBJ2-1; 7 bases map to TRBD2. This clonotype was obtained from an adult with an advanced solid tumor such as melanoma, head and neck, liver or kidney cancer. The sample was CD4+ or CD8+ T cells sorted from blood, taken in a trial of the OX40 agonist ivuxolimab. This CDR3 reads CASSFAGEGYNEQFF. Written as DNA, the CDR3 is TGCGCCAGCAGCTTCGCGGGAGAAGGGTACAATGAGCAGTTCTTC.